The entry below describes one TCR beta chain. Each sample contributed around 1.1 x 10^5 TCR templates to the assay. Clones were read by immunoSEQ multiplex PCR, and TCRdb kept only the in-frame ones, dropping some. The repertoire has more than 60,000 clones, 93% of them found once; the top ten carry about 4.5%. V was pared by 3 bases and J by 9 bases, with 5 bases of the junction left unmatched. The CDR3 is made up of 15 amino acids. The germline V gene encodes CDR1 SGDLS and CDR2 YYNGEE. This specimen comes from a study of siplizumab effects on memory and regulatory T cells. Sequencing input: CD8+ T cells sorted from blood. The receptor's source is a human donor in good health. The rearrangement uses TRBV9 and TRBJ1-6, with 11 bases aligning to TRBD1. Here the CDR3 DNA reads TGTGCCAGCAGCGGTGGACAGGGGGCCGGTTCACCCCTCCACTTT. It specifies CASSGGQGAGSPLHF.